The present T cell receptor beta chain was sequenced within a study of CD8 T cells in ankylosing spondylitis. Germline values: CDR1 SGHVS, CDR2 FNYEAQ. The V segment lost 5 bases and the J segment 2 bases; nucleotides outside the gene matches: 2. This CDR3 has 14 amino acids. Each CDR3 protein gets one entry after TCRdb re-called the 5' RACE reads with MiXCR. The data contain 100,000 or so distinct CDR3 sequences, more than 20% of them seen just once; the ten biggest clones take up 9% to 15%. This receptor was obtained from a male donor with ankylosing spondylitis. This rearrangement joins TRBV7-6 to TRBJ1-2; 10 positions agree with TRBD1. Sequencing input: synovial fluid, either unsorted or a sorted T cell fraction (not recorded which). DNA of the CDR3: TGTGCCAGCAGCCCGGGACAGGGGAACTATGGCTACACCTTC. It yields the protein CASSPGQGNYGYTF.